One sample yielded the 13 T cell receptor beta chains listed below, sequenced in a study of CXCR3-negative and CXCR3-positive naive CD8 T cells. UMI-labeled 5' RACE TRB cDNA libraries were prepared from the cells. TCRdb re-called the 5' RACE reads and gives one entry per CDR3 protein, without DNA. The table lists tens of thousands of distinct CDR3 sequences, with more than 8.5% in the top ten. The sequencing sample was made of memory CD8+ T cells from blood. These receptors originate from a human donor in good health. Some clones in this sample may be carry-over from other donors' samples.

The V and J genes are TRBV5-1 and TRBJ1-2. Germline V gene sequence: CDR1 SGHRS, CDR2 YFSETQ. The CDR3 is made up of 14 amino acids. The CDR3 loop is CASSLESGGYGYTF.

The chain links TRBV6-2 or TRBV6-3 to TRBJ2-1; the TRBD1 assignment by TCRdb is unverifiable without DNA. Per the germline V gene, CDR1 is MNHEY and CDR2 is SVGEGT. This CDR3 is built from 16 residues. The CDR3 here is CASSYSIVQGYNEQFF.

V is TRBV7-8 and J is TRBJ1-4. This CDR3 has 14 amino acids. Germline CDR1 reads SGHVS; CDR2 reads FQNEAQ. The CDR3 here is CASSALARDEKLFF.

The chain employs TRBV7-6 and TRBJ1-1. Per the germline V gene, CDR1 is SGHVS and CDR2 is FNYEAQ. This CDR3 is 14 amino acids long. The CDR3 here is CASSLGGEDTEAFF.

The genes are TRBV7-2 and TRBJ1-4; there is no DNA to check the TCRdb D call of TRBD1. CDR3 length equals 15 residues. CDR1 and CDR2 from the germline V gene are SGHTA and FQGNSA. CDR3 in amino acids: CASSPWGLTNEKLFF. Full variable domain (missing parts from reference TRBV7-2 and TRBJ1-4): GAGVSQSPSNKVTEKGKDVELRCDPISGHTALYWYRQSLGQGLEFLIYFQGNSAPDKSGLPSDRFSAERTGGSVSTLTIQRTQQEDSAVYLCASSPWGLTNEKLFFGSGTQLSVL.

The rearrangement uses TRBV7-3 and TRBJ2-2; TCRdb picks TRBD2, but there is no DNA to check that call. The CDR3 consists of 13 residues. Germline values: CDR1 SGHTA, CDR2 FQGTGA. The CDR3 spells CAILKEGSEELFF. Based on the CDR3 plus reference TRBV7-3 and TRBJ2-2, the full variable domain is GAGVSQTPSNKVTEKGKYVELRCDPISGHTALYWYRQSLGQGPEFLIYFQGTGAADDSGLPNDRFFAVRPEGSVSTLKIQRTERGDSAVYLCAILKEGSEELFFGEGSRLTVL.

This chain connects TRBV12-3 or TRBV12-4 to TRBJ2-3; TCRdb names TRBD1, which stays unverified in the absence of DNA. This CDR3 region has 14 residues. CDR3 protein: CAISRGRGVDTQYF.

The V gene is TRBV29-1, the J gene TRBJ1-2; TCRdb returns TRBD1, unconfirmable since there is no DNA. CDR1 SQVTM and CDR2 ANQGSEA come from the germline V gene. CDR3 length: 12 residues. CDR3 sequence reads: CSVRDGDYGYTF.

This chain joins TRBV20-1 and TRBJ1-6. This CDR3 region has 17 residues. CDR1 is DFQATT, CDR2 SNEGSKA, per germline (reference sequence). The CDR3 loop reads CSARDSLVLAYNSPLHF.

The chain has TRBV7-2 and TRBJ2-1. The CDR3 has 16 amino acids. Germline V gives CDR1 SGHTA, CDR2 FQGNSA. The CDR3 protein is CASSLDLGRTYNEQFF.

V is TRBV20-1 and J is TRBJ2-1; without DNA, the TCRdb call of TRBD2 cannot be checked. The germline gives CDR1 DFQATT, CDR2 SNEGSKA (reference sequence). The CDR3 runs to 14 residues. The CDR3 spells CSARRGEPFDEQFF.

The CDR3 spells CASSPWTGGLFPHQYF. V gene TRBV7-9 combines with J gene TRBJ2-5; TCRdb proposes TRBD1, but this gene call is untestable without DNA. Germline V gives CDR1 SEHNR, CDR2 FQNEAQ (reference sequence). The CDR3 is made up of 16 amino acids.

This rearrangement joins TRBV7-9 to TRBJ2-7; the D call of TRBD1 rests on TCRdb alone, since no DNA is present to check it. The CDR3 is 13 amino acids. Looked up from germline, CDR1 is SEHNR and CDR2 is FQNEAQ (reference sequence). The CDR3 protein is CASSGGTAYEQYF.